The 19 T cell receptor beta chains in this list originate from one sample, sequenced in a study of T cell responses to AZD1222 COVID-19 vaccine. Using immunoSEQ multiplex PCR, the repertoire was profiled, and TCRdb retains in-frame clones only, with some absent. The sample carries around 90,000 clones, about 90% recorded once. The sequencing used peripheral blood, collected on day 0 of MenACWY control vaccination. The source of these receptors is an adult in good health.

This sequence joins TRBV5-4 and TRBJ2-3; D remains ambiguous. Trimming left V 4 bases short and J 2 bases short, with 11 bases between. Per germline, CDR1 SGHNT and CDR2 YYREEE (reference sequence). This CDR3 is built from 14 residues. DNA of the CDR3: TGTGCCAGCAGCCCTGAGACCTCCACAGATACGCAGTATTTT. Protein sequence: CASSPETSTDTQYF.

The rearrangement uses TRBV3-1 (or the pseudogene TRBV3-2) and TRBJ1-2; TRBD1 matches at 10 bases. V lost 4 bases and J lost 5; bases outside the gene matches: 13. CDR1 LGHDT and CDR2 YNNKEL come from the germline V gene (reference sequence). This CDR3 is 17 amino acids long. The CDR3 region is CASSLSAGRQGAYGYTF. The CDR3, as DNA: TGTGCCAGCAGCCTCTCGGCAGGGAGACAGGGGGCTTATGGCTACACCTTC.

The chain links TRBV6-5 to TRBJ2-5; 8 bases fit TRBD2. The CDR3 length is 12 residues. Trimming removed 6 bases from V and 10 bases from J; junction bases left unmatched: 7. From germline, CDR1 is MNHEY and CDR2 SVGAGI. The CDR3 reads CASSPLAGNQYF. Written as DNA, the CDR3 is TGTGCCAGCAGCCCGTTAGCGGGAAACCAGTACTTC.

This clone was seen just once. This chain uses TRBV6-2 or TRBV6-3 with TRBJ2-7; D remains unclear. Germline V CDR1 and CDR2: MNHEY, SVGEGT. V was pared by 5 bases and J by 3 bases, with 14 bases between. The CDR3 is 14 amino acids. The CDR3 protein is CASSNLGLGYEQYF. CDR3 DNA: TGTGCCAGCAGTAACCTGGGGTTGGGCTACGAGCAGTACTTC.

J is TRBJ2-2 and V is TRBV28, with D unresolved. The CDR3 spans 14 residues. V was shortened by 6 bases and J by 5 bases, with 13 bases between the two germline ends. Germline V CDR1 and CDR2: MDHEN, SYDVKM. CDR3 sequence: CASRSGTSTGELFF. The CDR3 region has the DNA TGTGCCAGCAGGTCTGGAACTTCGACCGGGGAGCTGTTTTTT.

The rearrangement uses TRBV6-4 and TRBJ1-5, with 8 bases aligning to TRBD1. The length of the CDR3 is 16 residues. Germline V CDR1 and CDR2: MRHNA, SNTAGT. J was trimmed by 3 bases and V by 2 bases; bases with no gene match: 6. CDR3 nucleotides: TGTGCCAGCAGTGACCGGGACAGGATTTACAATCAGCCCCAGCATTTT. Its translation is CASSDRDRIYNQPQHF.

The chain combines TRBV3-1 (or the pseudogene TRBV3-2) with TRBJ1-1; possibly TRBD1 for D (5 bases). Trimming left V 3 bases short and J 3 bases short, with 8 bases between. The germline CDR1 and CDR2 sequences are LGHDT and YNNKEL (reference sequence). The CDR3 extends over 13 amino acids. The CDR3 nucleotides read TGTGCCAGCAGCCACCAGGGATACACTGAAGCTTTCTTT. Protein sequence: CASSHQGYTEAFF.

V usage is TRBV11-2 and J usage is TRBJ1-2; D call uncertain. Trimming shortened V by 5 bases and J by 5 bases, and 15 bases separated the two germline ends. CDR3 length equals 14 residues. CDR1 is SGHAT, CDR2 FQNNGV, per germline. The CDR3: CASSPQTTLYGYTF. In DNA form, the CDR3 reads TGTGCCAGCAGCCCACAGACCACTTTGTATGGCTACACCTTC.

The chain uses TRBV28 and TRBJ1-2; D is perhaps TRBD1 (5 bases). CDR3 length: 15 amino acids. Trimming removed 2 bases from V and 4 bases from J, with 14 bases in between. Germline V gives CDR1 MDHEN, CDR2 SYDVKM. The CDR3 bases are TGTGCCAGCAGTTTAAGGGGCGGACCGACCTATGGCTACACCTTC. Its protein product is CASSLRGGPTYGYTF.

This chain links TRBV10-2 with TRBJ2-7; no clear D gene. The CDR3 sequence is 13 residues long. The germline CDR1 and CDR2 sequences are WSHSY and SAAADI. Between the trimmed V and J ends, which lost 4 bases and 2 bases, there was a span of 9 bases. DNA of the CDR3: TGCGCCAGCAGTGTGACTCCGACCTACGAGCAGTACTTC. It specifies CASSVTPTYEQYF.

The rearrangement links TRBV7-9 to TRBJ2-1, with 7 bases aligning to TRBD2. The germline gives CDR1 SEHNR, CDR2 FQNEAQ (reference sequence). Trimming took 4 bases from V and 13 from J; bases not matched to a gene: 7. The CDR3 has 12 amino acids. DNA for the CDR3: TGTGCCAGCAGCTCGCCGGGACTACATCAGTTCTTC. This translates into CASSSPGLHQFF.

The genes are TRBV14 and TRBJ2-4; possible D gene TRBD1, 5 bases. V shed 0 bases and J shed 0 bases, with 12 bases lying between them. The germline V gene encodes CDR1 SGHDN and CDR2 FVKESK. This CDR3 region has 17 residues. The CDR3 DNA sequence: TGTGCCAGCAGCCAAGATCTGGACATTCTAGCCAAAAACATTCAGTACTTC. It codes for CASSQDLDILAKNIQYF. Complete variable domain (other parts from reference TRBV14 and TRBJ2-4): EAGVTQFPSHSVIEKGQTVTLRCDPISGHDNLYWYRRVMGKEIKFLLHFVKESKQDESGMPNNRFLAERTGGTYSTLKVQPAELEDSGVYFCASSQDLDILAKNIQYFGAGTRLSVL.

The chain has TRBV24-1 and TRBJ2-1; D unresolved. The CDR3 has 13 residues. The germline CDR1 and CDR2 sequences are KGHDR and SFDVKD. V dropped 0 bases and J dropped 6 bases, with 5 bases sitting between them. CDR3 in DNA: TGTGCCACCAGTGATTTGCTCCGCAATGAGCAGTTCTTC. It encodes CATSDLLRNEQFF.

The chain joins TRBV28 to TRBJ2-7; no definite D call. Trimming took 4 bases from V and 2 from J, leaving 12 bases between them. The CDR3 is made up of 14 amino acids. The V gene's germline CDR1 is MDHEN and CDR2 SYDVKM. The CDR3 DNA reads as TGTGCCAGCAGTTCTACCAGGCCTGCCTACGAGCAGTACTTC. Its protein is CASSSTRPAYEQYF.

The genes are TRBV7-3 and TRBJ2-1; 10 bases fit TRBD2. Germline V CDR1 and CDR2: SGHTA, FQGTGA. V lost 8 bases to trimming and J lost 7 bases; unmatched junction nucleotides: 5. This CDR3 comprises 13 residues. CDR3 amino acids: CASASGSQNEQFF. The DNA of the CDR3 is TGTGCCAGCGCTAGCGGGAGTCAAAATGAGCAGTTCTTC.

The chain has TRBV5-1 and TRBJ1-2; D perhaps matches TRBD1 (6 bases). V was clipped by 0 bases and J by 5 bases, with 11 bases between them. This CDR3 spans 14 amino acids. Germline values: CDR1 SGHRS, CDR2 YFSETQ. This CDR3 reads CASSLVAGEYGYTF. The CDR3 coding sequence is TGCGCCAGCAGCTTGGTTGCAGGGGAATATGGCTACACCTTC.

This chain joins TRBV27 and TRBJ2-7; D unresolved. Germline-derived CDR1 and CDR2 are MNHEY and SMNVEV (reference sequence). This CDR3 spans 13 amino acids. With 2 bases removed from V and 7 bases from J, the gap between germline ends came to 12 bases. CDR3 region: CASSLGPLGEQYF. CDR3 nucleotide sequence: TGTGCCAGCAGTTTAGGACCCCTCGGAGAGCAGTACTTC.

The chain's CDR3 is CASSRDPSGNTIYF. The CDR3 DNA is TGTGCCAGCAGTAGGGACCCCTCTGGAAACACCATATATTTT. The genes are TRBV5-6 and TRBJ1-3; D is perhaps TRBD1 (5 bases). Trimming removed 5 bases at V and 0 bases at J, with 9 bases between. From germline, CDR1 is SGHDT and CDR2 YYEEEE. The CDR3 extends over 14 amino acids.

The chain carries TRBV5-5 and TRBJ2-3, with D uncertain. Germline V gene data show CDR1 as SGHKS and CDR2 as YYEKEE (reference sequence). Between the trimmed V and J ends, which lost 1 base and 2 bases, there was a span of 11 bases. The CDR3 totals 15 residues. CDR3 sequence reads: CASSLFRSPTDTQYF. DNA for the CDR3: TGTGCCAGCAGCTTGTTCCGCAGCCCCACAGATACGCAGTATTTT.